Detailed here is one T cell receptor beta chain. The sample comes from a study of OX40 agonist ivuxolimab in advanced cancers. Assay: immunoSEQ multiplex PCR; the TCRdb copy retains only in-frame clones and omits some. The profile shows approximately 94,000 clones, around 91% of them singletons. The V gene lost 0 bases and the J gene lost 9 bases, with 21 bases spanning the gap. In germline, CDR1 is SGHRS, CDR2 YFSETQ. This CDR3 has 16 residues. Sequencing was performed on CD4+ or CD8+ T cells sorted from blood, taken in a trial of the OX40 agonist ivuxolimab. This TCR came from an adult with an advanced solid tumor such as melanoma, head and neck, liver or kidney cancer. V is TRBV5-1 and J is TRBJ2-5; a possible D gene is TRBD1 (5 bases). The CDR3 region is CASSLGGLTRVAAQYF. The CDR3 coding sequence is TGCGCCAGCAGCTTGGGGGGCCTGACAAGGGTGGCGGCCCAGTACTTC.